The rows below give T cell receptor beta chains drawn from one sample of a study of T-cell memory formation after mild COVID-19. TCRdb reanalysed the 5' RACE reads using MiXCR and keeps one entry per CDR3 protein. The sample carries around 160,000 distinct CDR3 sequences, about 9.9% recorded once. Material: PBMCs or a T cell subset sorted from them (not recorded which). The receptors here all came from a man younger than 35 who had mild COVID-19 (a few samples of this study predate the infection). Cell type and time point are not known. Each CDR3 is given with its conserved first and last residue. A D gene is named only where the DNA matches it firmly. Part of the rows lack a size; the others show once, few, many or a class for expanded clones.

d_call	v_call	cdr3_length	j_call	clone_size	cdr3_nt	cdr3_aa
TRBD1	TRBV9	16	TRBJ2-3	NA	TGTGCCAGCAGCGTAGCTGACGGACAGGGGCCAGATACGCAGTATTTT	CASSVADGQGPDTQYF
TRBD2	TRBV5-1	16	TRBJ2-5	few	TGCGCCAGCGAAGTCGGCCTGACGGGACTACAAGAGACCCAGTACTTC	CASEVGLTGLQETQYF
TRBD2	TRBV2	16	TRBJ2-3	few	TGTGCCAGCAGTGAATACAGCGGGGGGGCCAGGGATACGCAGTATTTT	CASSEYSGGARDTQYF
NA	TRBV14	15	TRBJ1-3	few	TGTGCCAGCAGCCCCGGGCCCCGCTCTGGAAACACCATATATTTT	CASSPGPRSGNTIYF
TRBD1	TRBV20-1	14	TRBJ1-1	NA	TGCAGTGCTAGTTCGGCAGGGGGCATCGCTGAAGCTTTCTTT	CSASSAGGIAEAFF
NA	TRBV9	13	TRBJ1-1	few	TGTGCCAGCAGCGTAGTGTCAGACACTGAAGCTTTCTTT	CASSVVSDTEAFF
TRBD1	TRBV2	14	TRBJ2-4	few	TGTGCCAGCAGTGACCGGACAGGGGGTTCGATTCAGTACTTC	CASSDRTGGSIQYF
TRBD1	TRBV6-6	15	TRBJ1-5	few	TGTGCCAGCATCGGGACAGGGGGCCCCGAGGAGCCCCAGCATTTT	CASIGTGGPEEPQHF
TRBD1	TRBV20-1	13	TRBJ1-5	many	TGCAGTGCTTACGGGACAGGGGGGCAGCCCCAGCATTTT	CSAYGTGGQPQHF
NA	TRBV4-1	15	TRBJ1-3	NA	TGCGCCAGCAGCCCTATAGGGCAGGTTGGAAACACCATATATTTT	CASSPIGQVGNTIYF
NA	TRBV12-3/TRBV12-4	18	TRBJ1-1	few	TGTGCCAGCAATCTACGCCTCCGGGGGCTGCGCATGAACACTGAAGCTTTCTTT	CASNLRLRGLRMNTEAFF
NA	TRBV12-3/TRBV12-4	12	TRBJ2-7	NA	TGTGCCAGCAGCCAGGAGGGTGGTGAGCAGTACTTC	CASSQEGGEQYF
NA	TRBV5-6	16	TRBJ2-2	NA	TGTGCCAGCAGCTTGGACGTCAGGGCGGGCACCGGGGAGCTGTTTTTT	CASSLDVRAGTGELFF
NA	TRBV7-2	16	TRBJ2-6	few	TGTGCCAGCAGCCGGCGAGGGAGCTCTGGGGCCAACGTCCTGACTTTC	CASSRRGSSGANVLTF
TRBD1	TRBV7-6	15	TRBJ1-1	few	TGTGCCAGCAGCCAGGGACAGGGGAAGAACACTGAAGCTTTCTTT	CASSQGQGKNTEAFF
TRBD1	TRBV4-3	15	TRBJ2-5	NA	TGCGCCAGCAGCCAAGGGCAGGGGGTGGCGGAGACCCAGTACTTC	CASSQGQGVAETQYF
NA	TRBV20-1	17	TRBJ1-6	few	TGCAGTGCTAGGGCTTACAGGGCGAGCTCCTATAATTCACCCCTCCACTTT	CSARAYRASSYNSPLHF
NA	TRBV7-2	13	TRBJ2-3	NA	TGTGCCAGCAGCCGGGTGATGGCAGATACGCAGTATTTT	CASSRVMADTQYF
NA	TRBV20-1	13	TRBJ1-4	NA	TGCAGTGCTAGATCGGGGGGGGATGAAAAACTGTTTTTT	CSARSGGDEKLFF
NA	TRBV29-1	12	TRBJ1-2	NA	TGCAGCGTTATAAGAGGGGACTATGGCTACACCTTC	CSVIRGDYGYTF
TRBD2	TRBV3-1	16	TRBJ2-5	few	TGTGCCAGCAGCCAAGTTGGCGGGGGGGCTTGGGAGACCCAGTACTTC	CASSQVGGGAWETQYF
TRBD1	TRBV29-1	13	TRBJ1-5	NA	TGCAGCGTTGAGGTGGACAGGGGCCAGCCCCAGCATTTT	CSVEVDRGQPQHF
TRBD2	TRBV24-1	13	TRBJ2-3	few	TGTGCCGCGCAGCGGGGAATGGAAGATACGCAGTATTTT	CAAQRGMEDTQYF
NA	TRBV5-1	15	TRBJ2-5	few	TGCGCCAGCAGCTTGGATTCAGGACTACAAGAGACCCAGTACTTC	CASSLDSGLQETQYF